Listed here are 27 T cell receptor beta chains from one sample, sequenced in a study of T cell responses to AZD1222 COVID-19 vaccine. TCRdb keeps only in-frame clones here, not all; method: immunoSEQ multiplex PCR. The sample records 150,000 to 160,000 clones, around 90% being singletons. The sequencing here drew on peripheral blood, taken on day 0 of AZD1222 vaccination. The receptors originated from an adult in good health.

The chain links TRBV12-3 or TRBV12-4 to TRBJ2-5, with D perhaps matching TRBD2 (5 bases). Between the trimmed V and J ends, which lost 8 bases and 5 bases, there was a span of 9 bases. The CDR3 spans 11 residues. As DNA, the CDR3 is TGTGCCAGCTTAACGGGGGAGACCCAGTACTTC. Protein product: CASLTGETQYF.

This clone appeared once. This rearrangement joins TRBV11-3 to TRBJ2-5; 7 bases align to TRBD1. Trimming cost V 3 bases and J 3 bases; bases outside gene matches: 10. This CDR3 contains 16 residues. Germline CDR1 reads SGHNT; CDR2 reads YENEEA. The CDR3 loop is CASSFTPLGTEETQYF. CDR3 nucleotides: TGTGCCAGCAGCTTTACCCCCCTCGGGACAGAAGAGACCCAGTACTTC.

The chain combines TRBV29-1 with TRBJ2-5, with D maybe TRBD1 (5 bases). CDR1 and CDR2 (germline): SQVTM, ANQGSEA. Trimming removed 7 bases at V and 5 bases at J, with 11 bases between. CDR3 length: 11 amino acids. Here the CDR3 DNA reads TGCAGCGCCCGGCCAGGGGAGACCCAGTACTTC. Translating gives CSARPGETQYF.

The V call is TRBV29-1, the J call TRBJ2-1, with 9 nucleotides matching TRBD2. Per the germline V gene, CDR1 is SQVTM and CDR2 is ANQGSEA. With V trimmed by 7 bases and J by 15 bases, 7 bases remained unmatched. This CDR3 has 10 amino acids. The CDR3 loop reads CSAQREEVFF. In DNA form, the CDR3 reads TGCAGCGCCCAGCGGGAGGAGGTGTTCTTC.

The chain carries TRBV27 and TRBJ1-3, with D tentatively TRBD1 (6 bases). V lost 1 base, J lost 0 bases, and 10 bases lay in between. This CDR3 contains 16 residues. Germline CDR1 reads MNHEY; CDR2 reads SMNVEV (reference sequence). The CDR3 is CASSLLPGASGNTIYF. For the CDR3, the DNA is TGTGCCAGCAGTTTATTGCCAGGGGCCTCTGGAAACACCATATATTTT.

This clone came up once. The V and J genes are TRBV24-1 and TRBJ1-1, with unresolved D. V was shortened by 5 bases and J by 6 bases, with 12 bases between the two germline ends. The germline V gene has CDR1 KGHDR and CDR2 SFDVKD. This CDR3 region has 13 residues. The DNA of the CDR3 is TGTGCCACCAGTGGGAAAATGGACCCTGAAGCTTTCTTT. It codes for CATSGKMDPEAFF.

The chain's CDR3 is CASSLRTGDTGELFF. In DNA, the CDR3 is TGTGCCAGCAGTTTACGGACTGGAGACACCGGGGAGCTGTTTTTT. The V gene is TRBV28, the J gene TRBJ2-2; TRBD2 is a possible D gene (5 bases). Germline V gene sequence: CDR1 MDHEN, CDR2 SYDVKM. V lost 2 bases and J 3 bases, leaving 10 bases between the germline ends. The CDR3 runs to 15 residues.

The chain has TRBV5-8 and TRBJ2-4, with D possibly matching TRBD1 (6 bases). The CDR3 covers 17 residues. Germline CDR1 reads SGHTS; CDR2 reads YDEGEE. Trimming left V 3 bases short and J 4 bases short, with 20 bases between. The CDR3 sequence is CASSSEDSWFHKNIQYF. CDR3 nucleotide sequence: TGTGCCAGCAGCTCGGAGGACAGTTGGTTCCATAAAAACATTCAGTACTTC.

The rearrangement joins TRBV3-1 (or the pseudogene TRBV3-2) to TRBJ1-1; a weak D match, TRBD1 (5 bases). V was shortened by 2 bases and J by 10 bases, with 14 bases between the two germline ends. The CDR3 spans 13 residues. CDR1 LGHDT and CDR2 YNNKEL come from the germline V gene (reference sequence). Here the CDR3 reads CASSQPPQGGAFF. CDR3 DNA: TGTGCCAGCAGCCAACCACCGCAGGGAGGAGCTTTCTTT.

DNA for the CDR3: TGTGCCAGCAGTTTGGAGGAGCCCCAGCATTTT. It specifies CASSLEEPQHF. The rearrangement joins TRBV12-3 or TRBV12-4 to TRBJ1-5; D remains unclear. Trimming shortened V by 3 bases and J by 8 bases, and 5 bases separated the two germline ends. This CDR3 is built from 11 residues.

The chain couples TRBV11-3 to TRBJ1-3, with 7 bases lining up with TRBD1. The CDR3 is 14 amino acids. Germline CDR1 reads SGHNT; CDR2 reads YENEEA. V lost 6 bases and J lost 5; bases outside the gene matches: 7. The CDR3 coding sequence is TGTGCCAGCAGACAGGGACAGCTAAGAAACACCATATATTTT. Its translation is CASRQGQLRNTIYF. The full variable domain, rest sourced from reference TRBV11-3 and TRBJ1-3, is EAGVVQSPRYKIIEKKQPVAFWCNPISGHNTLYWYLQNLGQGPELLIRYENEEAVDDSQLPKDRFSAERLKGVDSTLKIQPAELGDSAVYLCASRQGQLRNTIYFGEGSWLTVV.

V and J are TRBV19 and TRBJ1-5, with unresolved D. CDR1 LNHDA and CDR2 SQIVND come from the germline V gene (reference sequence). V was clipped by 3 bases and J by 0 bases, with 6 bases between them. The CDR3 loop spans 14 amino acids. CDR3 DNA sequence: TGTGCCAGTAGTATTCAATATAGCAATCAGCCCCAGCATTTT. Encoded protein: CASSIQYSNQPQHF.

The chain is built from TRBV6-5 and TRBJ1-5; weak D call: TRBD1 (6 bases). The germline V gene encodes CDR1 MNHEY and CDR2 SVGAGI. The CDR3 has 13 residues. V was clipped by 7 bases and J by 4 bases, with 11 bases between them. The CDR3 sequence is CASMDSLNQPQHF. The DNA of the CDR3 is TGTGCCAGCATGGACAGTTTAAATCAGCCCCAGCATTTT.

This chain connects TRBV18 to TRBJ1-6; D is ambiguous. The CDR3 totals 16 residues. The germline gives CDR1 KGHSH, CDR2 LQKENI. V was cut by 0 bases and J by 9 bases, with 15 bases left in between. CDR3 DNA: TGTGCCAGCTCACCACCGACATCGGAGGGTAGTTCACCCCTCCACTTT. Encoded protein: CASSPPTSEGSSPLHF. The complete variable domain, with remaining parts taken from reference TRBV18 and TRBJ1-6, reads NAGVMQNPRHLVRRRGQEARLRCSPMKGHSHVYWYRQLPEEGLKFMVYLQKENIIDESGMPKERFSAEFPKEGPSILRIQQVVRGDSAAYFCASSPPTSEGSSPLHFGNGTRLTVT.

Comment on this clone: One end of the junction does not line up with germline, which may come from a read error. V is TRBV3-1 (or the pseudogene TRBV3-2) and J is TRBJ2-2, with 10 bases that match TRBD1. Germline loops: CDR1 LGHDT, CDR2 YNNKEL (reference sequence). The CDR3 totals 12 residues. CDR3 sequence (DNA): TGTGCCAGCAGCCCAGACAGGGGGCGTCTTGTTTTT. Its protein is CASSPDRGRLVF.

The chain is built from TRBV3-1 (or the pseudogene TRBV3-2) and TRBJ2-2; 10 bases map to TRBD2. Germline lookup yields CDR1 LGHDT and CDR2 YNNKEL (reference sequence). The CDR3 contains 17 residues. The trim removed 5 bases at V and 1 base at J, leaving 7 bases unmatched. Written as DNA, the CDR3 is TGTGCCAGCAGCTCAACTAGGACTAGCGGGAACACCGGGGAGCTGTTTTTT. Translated, it gives CASSSTRTSGNTGELFF.

This chain uses TRBV25-1 with TRBJ2-6; a weak D match, TRBD1 (5 bases). The V end was cut by 1 base, the J end by 7 bases, with 20 bases between. Germline-derived CDR1 and CDR2 are MGHDK and SYGVNS. This CDR3 is built from 18 residues. CDR3 sequence: CASSESPTASLGANVLTF. In DNA form, the CDR3 reads TGTGCCAGCAGTGAATCCCCGACAGCTTCTCTGGGTGCCAACGTCCTGACTTTC.

This clone was found once. V and J are TRBV7-3 and TRBJ2-3, with TRBD2 matching over 7 bases. Germline V lookup: CDR1 SGHTA, CDR2 FQGTGA. The CDR3 loop spans 15 amino acids. Germline trimming cut 5 bases from V and 0 bases from J; bases unmatched to any gene: 5. The CDR3 coding sequence is TGTGCCAGCAGCGATCGGCGGGGGAGCACAGATACGCAGTATTTT. This gives the protein CASSDRRGSTDTQYF.

The chain carries TRBV6-5 and TRBJ1-6, with 10 bases fitting TRBD1. The CDR3 has 14 residues. The germline CDR1 and CDR2 sequences are MNHEY and SVGAGI. J gave up 12 bases and V 6 bases, and 8 bases lay outside the gene matches. The CDR3, as DNA: TGTGCCAGCAGCAGTCTGGGACAGGGGAAACCCCTCCACTTT. This translates into CASSSLGQGKPLHF.

The V and J genes are TRBV27 and TRBJ1-5; D is undetermined. V was clipped by 2 bases and J by 7 bases, with 9 bases between them. In germline, CDR1 is MNHEY, CDR2 SMNVEV (reference sequence). The CDR3 is made up of 13 amino acids. CDR3 sequence: CASSLRAGQPQHF. The DNA for the CDR3 is TGTGCCAGCAGTTTAAGGGCCGGCCAGCCCCAGCATTTT.

The chain joins TRBV5-1 to TRBJ1-2; 7 bases align to TRBD1. The V and J ends lost 0 bases and 0 bases, in that order; junction bases with no gene match: 14. The CDR3 sequence is 19 residues long. Germline lookup yields CDR1 SGHRS and CDR2 YFSETQ. The CDR3, as DNA: TGCGCCAGCAGCTTGGGTGGACTACAGGGGATCGACGCTAACTATGGCTACACCTTC. Amino acids: CASSLGGLQGIDANYGYTF.

In this sample, this clone turned up once. The chain carries TRBV5-8 and TRBJ1-5; 9 bases are a match to TRBD1. Looked up from germline, CDR1 is SGHTS and CDR2 is YDEGEE. The V and J ends lost 2 bases and 4 bases, in that order; junction bases with no gene match: 4. The CDR3 length is 15 residues. CDR3 coding DNA: TGTGCCAGCAGCTTTGGGGGGACAGGGAATCAGCCCCAGCATTTT. It is translated as CASSFGGTGNQPQHF.

A single count supports this clone. The chain links TRBV19 to TRBJ1-5, with unresolved D. Trimming left V 2 bases short and J 2 bases short, with 13 bases between. The CDR3 has 16 amino acids. From germline, CDR1 is LNHDA and CDR2 SQIVND (reference sequence). The CDR3 sequence is CASSIIRTSRNQPQHF. The CDR3 DNA follows: TGTGCCAGTAGTATAATAAGGACCTCTCGCAATCAGCCCCAGCATTTT.

V gene TRBV5-1 combines with J gene TRBJ1-2; 11 positions match TRBD1. Trimming removed 4 bases from V and 0 bases from J; junction bases left unmatched: 8. CDR3 length: 17 amino acids. Germline V gives CDR1 SGHRS, CDR2 YFSETQ. CDR3 protein: CASSQGQGDRSNYGYTF. The CDR3 DNA follows: TGCGCCAGCAGCCAGGGACAGGGGGATCGATCTAACTATGGCTACACCTTC.

The V call is TRBV18, the J call TRBJ1-2; D not resolved. This CDR3 is built from 17 residues. Deletions cut 0 bases from V and 2 bases from J, with 16 bases between. From germline, CDR1 is KGHSH and CDR2 LQKENI. CDR3 sequence reads: CASSPPIQDLLNYGYTF. The CDR3 DNA follows: TGTGCCAGCTCACCACCAATCCAGGATCTTTTGAACTATGGCTACACCTTC.

V is TRBV10-3 and J is TRBJ1-2; TRBD1 is a possible D gene (5 bases). The germline V and J ends were trimmed by 10 bases and 5 bases, with 14 bases remaining between them. This CDR3 region has 12 residues. CDR1 ENHRY and CDR2 SYGVKD come from the germline V gene. The CDR3 is CATGEVGYGYTF. CDR3 coding DNA: TGTGCCACGGGGGAGGTGGGGTATGGCTACACCTTC.

This clone was observed once. This chain uses TRBV25-1 with TRBJ2-3, with D possibly TRBD2 on 5 matching bases. Looked up from germline, CDR1 is MGHDK and CDR2 is SYGVNS. The ends were cut back, 6 bases at V and 6 bases at J, with 22 bases in the middle. The CDR3 spans 16 residues. The CDR3 DNA reads as TGTGCCAGCAGCCCCTCCGGGATCCAAATCCCGGATACGCAGTATTTT. Its translation is CASSPSGIQIPDTQYF.